The sequence of this T cell receptor beta chain was determined in a study of CD8 T cells in Susac syndrome. The authors reverse transcribed roughly 0.5 to 1 ug RNA with random hexamers. TCRdb re-called the immunoSEQ multiplex PCR reads through MiXCR, storing one row per CDR3 protein. The sample holds 120,000 or so distinct CDR3 sequences; 90% to 95% are singletons and the top ten take 0.095% to 0.1%. V was pared by 4 bases and J by 0 bases, with 5 bases of the junction left unmatched. The CDR3 has 17 residues. Sequenced sample: CD4+ T cells from PBMCs. This chain joins TRBV12-3 or TRBV12-4 and TRBJ2-1, with 11 bases fitting TRBD1. This TCR came from a human donor in good health. The CDR3 protein is CASSSSGTGGSYNEQFF. The CDR3 bases are TGTGCCAGCAGTTCATCGGGGACAGGGGGCTCCTACAATGAGCAGTTCTTC.